The present entry profiles one T cell receptor (beta chain) with its context. This sample stems from a study of blood T cell repertoires in COVID-19. V lost 3 bases and J lost 6, with 12 bases in between. CDR3 length equals 14 residues. CDR1 is KGHSH, CDR2 LQKENI, per germline. Profiling relied on immunoSEQ multiplex PCR, and the TCRdb table lists in-frame clones only, not all of them. The table includes about 50,000 clones, about 83% detected once. Sequencing used peripheral blood. This TCR was sampled from a man between 40 and 49 years old with acute or convalescent COVID-19. The chain carries TRBV18 and TRBJ1-3, with D possibly matching TRBD1 (6 bases). CDR3 nucleotides: TGTGCCAGCTCACCTAGGGGGACCGAAAACACCATATATTTT. This encodes CASSPRGTENTIYF.